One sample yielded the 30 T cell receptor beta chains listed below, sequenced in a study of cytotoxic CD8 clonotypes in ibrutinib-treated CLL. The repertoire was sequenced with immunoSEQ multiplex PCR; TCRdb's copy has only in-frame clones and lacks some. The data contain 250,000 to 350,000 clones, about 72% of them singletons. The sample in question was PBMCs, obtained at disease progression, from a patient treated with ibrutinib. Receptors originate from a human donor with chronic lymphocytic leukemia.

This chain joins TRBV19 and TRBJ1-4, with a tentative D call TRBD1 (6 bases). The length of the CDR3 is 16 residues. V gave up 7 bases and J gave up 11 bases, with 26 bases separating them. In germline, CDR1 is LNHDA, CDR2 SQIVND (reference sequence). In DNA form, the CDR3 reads TGTGCCAGTATTGGGCAGGGGCCCCCGTCTGTTGAGAAACTGTTTTTT. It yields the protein CASIGQGPPSVEKLFF.

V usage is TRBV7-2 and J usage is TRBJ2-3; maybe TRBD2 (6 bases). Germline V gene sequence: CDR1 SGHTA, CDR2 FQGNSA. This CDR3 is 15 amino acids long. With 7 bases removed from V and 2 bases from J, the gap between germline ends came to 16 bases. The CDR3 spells CASTAPGGPTDTQYF. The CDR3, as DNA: TGTGCCAGCACAGCCCCCGGGGGTCCCACAGATACGCAGTATTTT.

The CDR3 DNA reads as TGTGCCATCAGTGCCGCGAGTGGGGGCGCGACTGAAGCTTTCTTT. Amino acid sequence: CAISAASGGATEAFF. The chain uses TRBV10-3 and TRBJ1-1; D perhaps matches TRBD1 (6 bases). Trimming pared 4 bases from V and 5 bases from J, leaving 17 bases between. Germline V gene data show CDR1 as ENHRY and CDR2 as SYGVKD. The CDR3 sequence is 15 residues long.

The chain's CDR3 is CASSYEVGTRTDEQFF. The CDR3 nucleotides read TGTGCCAGCAGTTACGAGGTTGGGACTAGGACAGATGAGCAGTTCTTC. This chain connects TRBV6-5 to TRBJ2-1; 8 bases are a match to TRBD2. The CDR3 sequence is 16 residues long. J lost 8 bases, V lost 2 bases, and 11 bases had no gene match. Germline CDR1 and CDR2: MNHEY and SVGAGI.

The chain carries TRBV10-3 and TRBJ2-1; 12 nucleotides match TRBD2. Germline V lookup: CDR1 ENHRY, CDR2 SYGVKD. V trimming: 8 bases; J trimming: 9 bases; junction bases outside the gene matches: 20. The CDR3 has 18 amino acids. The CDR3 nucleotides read TGTGCCATCTCTCTCCTTTCCCTAGCGGGAGGGCCAGAGGGTGAGCAGTTCTTC. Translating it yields CAISLLSLAGGPEGEQFF.

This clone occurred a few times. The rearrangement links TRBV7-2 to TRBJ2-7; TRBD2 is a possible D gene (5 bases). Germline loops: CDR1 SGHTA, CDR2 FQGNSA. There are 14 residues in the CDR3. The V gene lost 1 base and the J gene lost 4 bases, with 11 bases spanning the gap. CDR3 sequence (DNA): TGTGCCAGCAGCTTAGAGTCGGGAATGTACGAGCAGTACTTC. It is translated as CASSLESGMYEQYF.

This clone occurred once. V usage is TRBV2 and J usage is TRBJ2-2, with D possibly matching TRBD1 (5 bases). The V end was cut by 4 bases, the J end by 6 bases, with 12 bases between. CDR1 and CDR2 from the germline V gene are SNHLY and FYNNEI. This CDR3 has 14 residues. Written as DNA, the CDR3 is TGTGCCAGCAGTGTAGGCAGGGCTGCCGGGGAGCTGTTTTTT. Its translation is CASSVGRAAGELFF.

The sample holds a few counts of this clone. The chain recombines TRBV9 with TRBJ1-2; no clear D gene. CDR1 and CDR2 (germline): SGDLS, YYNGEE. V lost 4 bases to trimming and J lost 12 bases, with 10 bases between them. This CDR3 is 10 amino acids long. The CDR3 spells CASSTVRDTF. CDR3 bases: TGTGCCAGCAGCACCGTTAGGGACACCTTC.

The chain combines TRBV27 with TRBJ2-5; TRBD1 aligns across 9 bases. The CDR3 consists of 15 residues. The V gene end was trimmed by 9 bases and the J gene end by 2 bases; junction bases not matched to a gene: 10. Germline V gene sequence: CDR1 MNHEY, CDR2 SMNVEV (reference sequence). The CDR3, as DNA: TGTGCCAGGTCACCGGGACAGGGAAATCAAGAGACCCAGTACTTC. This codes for CARSPGQGNQETQYF.

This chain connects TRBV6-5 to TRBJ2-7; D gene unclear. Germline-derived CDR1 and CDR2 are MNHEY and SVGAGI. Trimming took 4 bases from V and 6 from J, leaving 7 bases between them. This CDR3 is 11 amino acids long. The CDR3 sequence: CASSSWGEQYF. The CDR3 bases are TGTGCCAGCAGTTCCTGGGGCGAGCAGTACTTC.

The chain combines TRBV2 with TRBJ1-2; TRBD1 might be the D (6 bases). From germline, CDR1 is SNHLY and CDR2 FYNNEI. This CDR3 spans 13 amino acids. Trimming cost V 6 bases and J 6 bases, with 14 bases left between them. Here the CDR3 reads CASRGTGANGYTF. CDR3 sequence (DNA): TGTGCCAGCAGGGGAACGGGGGCAAATGGCTACACCTTC.

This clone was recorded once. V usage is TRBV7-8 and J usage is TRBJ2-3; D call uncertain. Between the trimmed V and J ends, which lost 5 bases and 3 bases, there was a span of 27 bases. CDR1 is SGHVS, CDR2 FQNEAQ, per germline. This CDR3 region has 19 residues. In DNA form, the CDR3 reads TGTGCCAGCAGCCATAGGTGGTGGAGTCTGGGCAGCGAGACAGATACGCAGTATTTT. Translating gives CASSHRWWSLGSETDTQYF.

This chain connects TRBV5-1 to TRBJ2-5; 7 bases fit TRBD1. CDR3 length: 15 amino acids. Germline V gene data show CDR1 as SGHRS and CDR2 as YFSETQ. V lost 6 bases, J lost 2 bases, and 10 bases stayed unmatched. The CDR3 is CASNGRTGPQETQYF. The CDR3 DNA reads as TGCGCCAGCAACGGGCGGACAGGACCACAAGAGACCCAGTACTTC. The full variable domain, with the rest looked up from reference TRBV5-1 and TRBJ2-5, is KAGVTQTPRYLIKTRGQQVTLSCSPISGHRSVSWYQQTPGQGLQFLFEYFSETQRNKGNFPGRFSGRQFSNSRSEMNVSTLELGDSALYLCASNGRTGPQETQYFGPGTRLLVL.

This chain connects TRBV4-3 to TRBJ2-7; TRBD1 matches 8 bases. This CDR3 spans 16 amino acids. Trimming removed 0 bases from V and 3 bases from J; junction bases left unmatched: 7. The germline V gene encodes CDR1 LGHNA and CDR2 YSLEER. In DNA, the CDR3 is TGCGCCAGCAGCCAAGATTTAGGGACAGGATACTACGAGCAGTACTTC. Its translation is CASSQDLGTGYYEQYF.

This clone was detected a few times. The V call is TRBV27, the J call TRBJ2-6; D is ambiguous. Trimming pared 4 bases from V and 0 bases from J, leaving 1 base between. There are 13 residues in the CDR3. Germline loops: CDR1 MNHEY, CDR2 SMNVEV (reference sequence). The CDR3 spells CASSSSGANVLTF. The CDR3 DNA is TGTGCCAGCAGTTCCTCTGGGGCCAACGTCCTGACTTTC.

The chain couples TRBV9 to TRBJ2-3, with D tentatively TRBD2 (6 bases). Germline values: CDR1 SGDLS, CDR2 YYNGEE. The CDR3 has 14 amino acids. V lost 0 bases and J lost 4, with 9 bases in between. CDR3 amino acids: CASSVDLASDTQYF. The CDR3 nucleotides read TGTGCCAGCAGCGTAGATCTAGCGTCAGATACGCAGTATTTT.

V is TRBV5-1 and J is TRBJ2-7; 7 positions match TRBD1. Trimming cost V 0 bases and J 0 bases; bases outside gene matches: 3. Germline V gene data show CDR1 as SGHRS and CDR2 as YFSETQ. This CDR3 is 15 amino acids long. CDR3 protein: CASSLEGANSYEQYF. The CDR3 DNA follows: TGCGCCAGCAGCTTGGAGGGGGCAAACTCCTACGAGCAGTACTTC.

The CDR3, as DNA: TGCGCCAGCAGCCAAGACCCTCCCGGGGCAACTAATGAAAAACTGTTTTTT. It codes for CASSQDPPGATNEKLFF. The J gene is TRBJ1-4, the V gene TRBV4-1; D remains unclear. Trimming pared 0 bases from V and 0 bases from J, leaving 11 bases between. CDR3 length equals 17 residues. The germline CDR1 and CDR2 sequences are MGHRA and YSYEKL.

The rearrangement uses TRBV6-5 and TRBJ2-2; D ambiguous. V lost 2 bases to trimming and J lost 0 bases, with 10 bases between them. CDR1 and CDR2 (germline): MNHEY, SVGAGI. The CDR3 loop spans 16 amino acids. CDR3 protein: CASSYDAEPNTGELFF. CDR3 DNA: TGTGCCAGCAGTTACGACGCGGAACCGAACACCGGGGAGCTGTTTTTT.

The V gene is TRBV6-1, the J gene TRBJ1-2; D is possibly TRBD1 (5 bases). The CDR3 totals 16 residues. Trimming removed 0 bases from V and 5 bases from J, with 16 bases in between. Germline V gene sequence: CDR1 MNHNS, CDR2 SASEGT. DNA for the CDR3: TGTGCCAGCAGTGAAGCGGGAGTGGCGGGGGTTTATGGCTACACCTTC. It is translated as CASSEAGVAGVYGYTF.

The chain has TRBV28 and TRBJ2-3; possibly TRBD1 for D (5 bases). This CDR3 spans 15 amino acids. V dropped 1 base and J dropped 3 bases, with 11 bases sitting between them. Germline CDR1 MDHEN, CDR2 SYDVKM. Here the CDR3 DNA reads TGTGCCAGCAGTTTATCATTTACAGGTACAGATACGCAGTATTTT. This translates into CASSLSFTGTDTQYF.

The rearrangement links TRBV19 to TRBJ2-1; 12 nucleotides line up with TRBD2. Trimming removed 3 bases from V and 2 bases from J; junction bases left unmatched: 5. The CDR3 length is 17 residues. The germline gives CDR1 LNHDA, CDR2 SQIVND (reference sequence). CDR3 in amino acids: CASSIRTSGTAYNEQFF. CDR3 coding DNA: TGTGCCAGTAGTATTCGGACTAGCGGGACCGCCTACAATGAGCAGTTCTTC.

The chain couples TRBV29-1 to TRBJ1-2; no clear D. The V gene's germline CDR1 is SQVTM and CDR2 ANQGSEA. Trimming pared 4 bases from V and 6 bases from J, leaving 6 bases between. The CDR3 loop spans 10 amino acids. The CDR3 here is CSVVGDGYTF. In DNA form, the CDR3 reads TGCAGCGTTGTGGGCGATGGCTACACCTTC. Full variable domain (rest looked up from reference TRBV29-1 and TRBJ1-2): SAVISQKPSRDICQRGTSLTIQCQVDSQVTMMFWYRQQPGQSLTLIATANQGSEATYESGFVIDKFPISRPNLTFSTLTVSNMSPEDSSIYLCSVVGDGYTFGSGTRLTVV.

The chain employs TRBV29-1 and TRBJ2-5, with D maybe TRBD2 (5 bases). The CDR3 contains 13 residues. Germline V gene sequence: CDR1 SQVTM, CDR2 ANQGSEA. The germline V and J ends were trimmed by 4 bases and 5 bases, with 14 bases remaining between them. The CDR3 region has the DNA TGCAGCGTTGGGTCAGGAGGCCGGGAGACCCAGTACTTC. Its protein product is CSVGSGGRETQYF.

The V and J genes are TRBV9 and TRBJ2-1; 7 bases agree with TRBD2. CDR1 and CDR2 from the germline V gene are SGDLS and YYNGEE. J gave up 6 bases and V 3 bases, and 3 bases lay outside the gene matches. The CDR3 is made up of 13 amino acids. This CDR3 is CASSEGGGNEQFF. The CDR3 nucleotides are TGTGCCAGCAGCGAGGGCGGGGGCAATGAGCAGTTCTTC. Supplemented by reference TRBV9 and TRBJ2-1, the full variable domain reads DSGVTQTPKHLITATGQRVTLRCSPRSGDLSVYWYQQSLDQGLQFLIQYYNGEERAKGNILERFSAQQFPDLHSELNLSSLELGDSALYFCASSEGGGNEQFFGPGTRLTVL.

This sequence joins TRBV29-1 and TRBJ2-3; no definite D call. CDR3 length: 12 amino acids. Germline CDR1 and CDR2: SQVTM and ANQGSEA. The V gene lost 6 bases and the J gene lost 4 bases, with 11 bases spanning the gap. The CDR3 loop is CSVEPVADTQYF. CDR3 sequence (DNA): TGCAGCGTCGAACCGGTCGCAGATACGCAGTATTTT.

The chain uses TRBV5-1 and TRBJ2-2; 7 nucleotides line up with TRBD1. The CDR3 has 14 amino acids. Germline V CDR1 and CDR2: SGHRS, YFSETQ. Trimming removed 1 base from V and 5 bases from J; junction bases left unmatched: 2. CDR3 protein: CASSLTGVTGELFF. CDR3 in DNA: TGCGCCAGCAGCTTGACAGGGGTAACCGGGGAGCTGTTTTTT.

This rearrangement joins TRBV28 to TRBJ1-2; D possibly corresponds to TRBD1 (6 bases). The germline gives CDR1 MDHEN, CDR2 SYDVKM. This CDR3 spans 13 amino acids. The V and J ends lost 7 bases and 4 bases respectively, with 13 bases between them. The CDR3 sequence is CASNPGHLYGYTF. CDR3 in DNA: TGTGCCAGCAATCCGGGACACCTCTATGGCTACACCTTC.

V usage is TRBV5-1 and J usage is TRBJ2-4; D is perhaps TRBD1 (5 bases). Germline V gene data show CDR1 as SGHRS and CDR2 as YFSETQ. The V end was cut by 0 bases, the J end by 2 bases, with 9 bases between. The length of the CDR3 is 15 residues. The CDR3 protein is CASSLEGVPKNIQYF. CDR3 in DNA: TGCGCCAGCAGCTTGGAAGGGGTGCCCAAAAACATTCAGTACTTC.

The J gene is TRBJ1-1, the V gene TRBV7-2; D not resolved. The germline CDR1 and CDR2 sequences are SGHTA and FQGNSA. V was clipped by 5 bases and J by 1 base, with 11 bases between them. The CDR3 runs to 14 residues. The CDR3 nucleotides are TGTGCCAGCAGCCTAAGGACGGGGAACACTGAAGCTTTCTTT. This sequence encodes CASSLRTGNTEAFF.